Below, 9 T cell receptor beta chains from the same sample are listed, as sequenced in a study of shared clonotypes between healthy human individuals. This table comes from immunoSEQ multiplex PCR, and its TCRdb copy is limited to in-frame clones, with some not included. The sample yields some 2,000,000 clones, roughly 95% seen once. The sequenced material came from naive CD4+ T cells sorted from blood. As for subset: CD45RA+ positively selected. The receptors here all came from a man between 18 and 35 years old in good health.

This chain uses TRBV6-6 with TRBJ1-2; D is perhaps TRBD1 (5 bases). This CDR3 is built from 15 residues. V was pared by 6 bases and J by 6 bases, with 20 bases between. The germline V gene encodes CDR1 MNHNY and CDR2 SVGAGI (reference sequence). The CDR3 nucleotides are TGTGCCAGCAGCCCCACAGGCAGGGTGGTGAATGGCTACACCTTC. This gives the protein CASSPTGRVVNGYTF.

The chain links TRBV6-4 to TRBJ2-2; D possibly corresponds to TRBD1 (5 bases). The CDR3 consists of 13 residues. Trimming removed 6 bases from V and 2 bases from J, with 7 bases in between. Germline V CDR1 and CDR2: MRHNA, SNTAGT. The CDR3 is CASSGQNTGELFF. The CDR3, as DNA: TGTGCCAGCAGCGGACAAAACACCGGGGAGCTGTTTTTT.

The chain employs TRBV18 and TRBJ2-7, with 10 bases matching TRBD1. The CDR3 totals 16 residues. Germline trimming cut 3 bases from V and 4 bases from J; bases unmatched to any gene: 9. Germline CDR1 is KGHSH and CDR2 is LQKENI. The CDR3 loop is CASSPSGDRGVYEQYF. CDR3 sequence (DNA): TGTGCCAGCTCACCCTCGGGGGACAGGGGAGTTTACGAGCAGTACTTC.

As DNA, the CDR3 is TGCGCCAGCAGCTTGGGCACCACCGGGACAGGGGGTTTGGTAAACATTCAGTACTTC. Its translation is CASSLGTTGTGGLVNIQYF. This sequence joins TRBV5-1 and TRBJ2-4; 11 bases agree with TRBD1. Germline CDR1 is SGHRS and CDR2 is YFSETQ. The CDR3 runs 19 residues. With V trimmed by 0 bases and J by 6 bases, 14 bases remained unmatched.

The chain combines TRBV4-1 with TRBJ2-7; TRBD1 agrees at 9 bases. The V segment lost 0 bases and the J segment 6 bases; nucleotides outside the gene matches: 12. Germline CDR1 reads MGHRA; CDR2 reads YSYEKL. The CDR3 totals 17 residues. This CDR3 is CASSQDGTQGAIGEQYF. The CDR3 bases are TGCGCCAGCAGCCAAGATGGGACACAGGGGGCTATAGGCGAGCAGTACTTC.

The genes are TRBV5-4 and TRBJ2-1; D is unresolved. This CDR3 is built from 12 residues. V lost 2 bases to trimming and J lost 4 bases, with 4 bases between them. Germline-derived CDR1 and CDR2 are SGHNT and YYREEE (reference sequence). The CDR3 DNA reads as TGTGCCAGCAGCTTTGGGTACAATGAGCAGTTCTTC. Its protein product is CASSFGYNEQFF.

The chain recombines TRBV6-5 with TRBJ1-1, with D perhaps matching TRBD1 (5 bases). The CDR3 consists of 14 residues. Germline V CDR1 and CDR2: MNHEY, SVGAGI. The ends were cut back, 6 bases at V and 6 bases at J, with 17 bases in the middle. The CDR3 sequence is CASSYQPDIPEAFF. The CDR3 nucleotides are TGTGCCAGCAGCTACCAGCCGGACATTCCTGAAGCTTTCTTT.

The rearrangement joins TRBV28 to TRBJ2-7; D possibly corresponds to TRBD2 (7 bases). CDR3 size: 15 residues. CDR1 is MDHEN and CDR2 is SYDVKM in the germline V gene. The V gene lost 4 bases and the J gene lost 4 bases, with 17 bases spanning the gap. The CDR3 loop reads CASSSPGRGGYEQYF. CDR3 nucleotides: TGTGCCAGCAGTTCCCCGGGAAGGGGGGGTTACGAGCAGTACTTC.

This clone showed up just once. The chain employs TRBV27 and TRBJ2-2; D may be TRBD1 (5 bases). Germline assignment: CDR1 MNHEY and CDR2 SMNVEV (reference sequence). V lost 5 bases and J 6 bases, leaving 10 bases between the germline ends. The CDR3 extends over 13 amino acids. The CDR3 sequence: CASSLPGPGELFF. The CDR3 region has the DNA TGTGCCAGCAGTCTTCCAGGGCCCGGGGAGCTGTTTTTT.